This section outlines one T cell receptor beta chain sequence together with its context. Its antigen remains unidentified. This sample is drawn from a study of T-cell memory formation after mild COVID-19. Study-level information: TCR clusters mostly belonged to single donors. Study-wide results and limits: Some clones that responded were present in memory (sampled pre-infection), which suggests cross-reactive memory joined.

V gave up 1 base and J gave up 0 bases, with 10 bases separating them. This CDR3 has 16 amino acids. In germline, CDR1 is MNHNS, CDR2 SASEGT. TCRdb analysed the 5' RACE reads with MiXCR anew, one entry per CDR3 protein. The sample includes 150,000 to 200,000 distinct CDR3 sequences, 20% to 25% seen only once; the top ten take about 23%. V usage is TRBV6-1 and J usage is TRBJ1-5; D is perhaps TRBD1 (6 bases). Material for sequencing was PBMCs or a T cell subset sorted from them (not recorded which). The receptor was isolated from an adult woman who had mild COVID-19 (a few samples of this study predate the infection). Cell type and time point are not known. Here the CDR3 DNA reads TGTGCCAGCAGTGAAGATTGGGACATTAGCAATCAGCCCCAGCATTTT. Encoded protein: CASSEDWDISNQPQHF.